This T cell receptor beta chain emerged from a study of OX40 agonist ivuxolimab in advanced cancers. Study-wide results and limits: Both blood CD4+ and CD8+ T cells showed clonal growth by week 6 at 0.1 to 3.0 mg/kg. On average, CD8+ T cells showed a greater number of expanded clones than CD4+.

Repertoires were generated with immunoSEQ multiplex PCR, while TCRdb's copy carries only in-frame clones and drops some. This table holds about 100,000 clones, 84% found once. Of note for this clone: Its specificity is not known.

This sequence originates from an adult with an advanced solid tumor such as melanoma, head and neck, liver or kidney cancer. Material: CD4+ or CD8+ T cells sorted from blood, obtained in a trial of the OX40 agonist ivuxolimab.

This chain's CDR3 is CASRGQGARQPQHF. In DNA, the CDR3 is TGTGCCAGCAGGGGACAGGGGGCGAGGCAGCCCCAGCATTTT. The chain is built from TRBV6-5 and TRBJ1-5; 12 nucleotides agree with TRBD1. CDR3 length: 14 amino acids. The trim removed 6 bases at V and 7 bases at J, leaving 4 bases unmatched. Germline-derived CDR1 and CDR2 are MNHEY and SVGAGI.